The 2 T cell receptor beta chains reported below all come from one sample, sequenced in a study of control samples from healthy donors and cancer patients. TCRdb's copy holds only in-frame clones and misses some; the assay was immunoSEQ multiplex PCR. Here the sample spans about 180,000 clones, around nine tenths being singletons. The sample consisted of blood. These receptors were collected from a young man in good health.

The chain recombines TRBV29-1 with TRBJ2-7; 7 bases match TRBD2. Trimming at V came to 3 bases and at J to 7 bases, leaving 9 bases not matched to a gene. The germline V gene encodes CDR1 SQVTM and CDR2 ANQGSEA. The CDR3 has 13 amino acids. The CDR3 DNA is TGCAGCGTTGAGGTGGCGGGAGCAGGAGAGCAGTACTTC. It yields the protein CSVEVAGAGEQYF.

This clone came up once. The V and J genes are TRBV6-5 and TRBJ2-1; TRBD2 matches 7 bases. V lost 6 bases and J lost 0; bases outside the gene matches: 5. CDR3 length: 15 amino acids. Germline V gene sequence: CDR1 MNHEY, CDR2 SVGAGI. The DNA for the CDR3 is TGTGCCAGCAGGGGGGGGAGAAGCTCCTACAATGAGCAGTTCTTC. Its protein is CASRGGRSSYNEQFF.